Listed here are 16 T cell receptor beta chains from one sample, sequenced in a study of spatial heterogeneity in lung cancer. MiXCR, run by TCRdb on the 5' RACE reads, gives a single entry per CDR3 protein. This table has under 75,000 distinct CDR3 sequences, less than 15% appearing once. Time point meaning: sample taken at primary tumor resection. Unsorted samples of tumor, nontumor lung or frozen PBMC had their whole RNA sequenced. The sequencing here drew on PBMCs, taken at surgery. The receptors stem from a male donor with early-stage non-small cell lung cancer.

This clonotype appeared a few times. The J gene is TRBJ1-4, the V gene TRBV4-2; TRBD1 aligns across 7 bases. Germline V gives CDR1 LGHNA, CDR2 YNFKEQ. The CDR3 has 16 residues. The ends lost 2 bases at V and 8 bases at J; junction bases unmatched: 11. This CDR3 reads CASSQPSGGGREKLFF. The CDR3 coding sequence is TGTGCCAGCAGCCAACCGTCCGGAGGGGGCCGGGAAAAACTGTTTTTT.

This clonotype was recorded many times. The chain joins TRBV28 to TRBJ1-5, with 8 bases matching TRBD1. V lost 2 bases and J lost 1; bases outside the gene matches: 7. This CDR3 region has 17 residues. Germline assignment: CDR1 MDHEN and CDR2 SYDVKM. CDR3 nucleotides: TGTGCCAGCAGTTTACCCTCAGGGGGCGCGAGCAATCAGCCCCAGCATTTT. It codes for CASSLPSGGASNQPQHF.

This rearrangement joins TRBV7-2 to TRBJ2-1; TRBD2 aligns across 10 bases. The CDR3 runs to 16 residues. V was clipped by 5 bases and J by 9 bases; unmatched bases: 13. The germline V gene encodes CDR1 SGHTA and CDR2 FQGNSA. CDR3: CASSAWASGSIGEQFF. The CDR3 DNA sequence: TGTGCCAGCAGCGCTTGGGCTAGCGGGAGTATCGGTGAGCAGTTCTTC.

In its sample, this clonotype was seen a few times. V gene TRBV2 combines with J gene TRBJ1-3; possible D gene TRBD1, 5 bases. CDR3 size: 19 residues. CDR1 SNHLY and CDR2 FYNNEI come from the germline V gene. Trimming stripped 4 bases from V and 0 bases from J, with 22 bases between. CDR3 in amino acids: CASSGRDGGTKSSGNTIYF. As DNA, the CDR3 is TGTGCCAGCAGTGGCCGGGACGGAGGTACCAAGAGCTCTGGAAACACCATATATTTT.

Only a few counts were recorded for this clonotype. V usage is TRBV2 and J usage is TRBJ1-2; D remains unclear. Germline V lookup: CDR1 SNHLY, CDR2 FYNNEI. The V end lost 2 bases, the J end lost 6 bases, and 7 bases lay between the germline ends. The CDR3 has 12 amino acids. CDR3 amino acids: CASSETWDGYTF. The CDR3 DNA follows: TGTGCCAGCAGTGAAACCTGGGATGGCTACACCTTC.

This clonotype is medium-sized within its sample. The rearrangement links TRBV7-9 to TRBJ2-3; 8 bases are a match to TRBD2. Germline V lookup: CDR1 SEHNR, CDR2 FQNEAQ (reference sequence). J was trimmed by 4 bases and V by 5 bases; bases with no gene match: 8. The CDR3 totals 15 residues. The CDR3 sequence: CASSVSGSAADTQYF. The CDR3, as DNA: TGTGCCAGCAGCGTCAGCGGGAGTGCGGCAGATACGCAGTATTTT.

This sequence joins TRBV11-3 and TRBJ2-7; D gene ambiguous. The CDR3 extends over 14 amino acids. CDR1 and CDR2 from the germline V gene are SGHNT and YENEEA. V lost 1 base and J lost 5, with 12 bases in between. CDR3 sequence reads: CASSLVGMLDEQYF. The CDR3 DNA reads TGTGCCAGCAGCTTAGTGGGGATGTTGGACGAGCAGTACTTC. Drawing the rest from reference TRBV11-3 and TRBJ2-7, the complete variable domain is EAGVVQSPRYKIIEKKQPVAFWCNPISGHNTLYWYLQNLGQGPELLIRYENEEAVDDSQLPKDRFSAERLKGVDSTLKIQPAELGDSAVYLCASSLVGMLDEQYFGPGTRLTVT.

This clonotype appeared many times. The chain joins TRBV10-3 to TRBJ2-7, with D possibly TRBD2 on 6 matching bases. Looked up from germline, CDR1 is ENHRY and CDR2 is SYGVKD. V dropped 7 bases and J dropped 0 bases, with 13 bases sitting between them. The CDR3 loop spans 14 amino acids. CDR3 region: CAITDVTSSYEQYF. CDR3 nucleotide sequence: TGTGCCATCACGGATGTGACTAGCTCCTACGAGCAGTACTTC.

This clonotype was counted many times. V is TRBV29-1 and J is TRBJ1-1; possibly TRBD1 for D (6 bases). V lost 3 bases to trimming and J lost 4 bases, with 9 bases between them. The CDR3 consists of 12 residues. CDR1 and CDR2 (germline): SQVTM, ANQGSEA. In DNA, the CDR3 is TGCAGCGTTGAGCGAGGGGGCACTGAAGCTTTCTTT. Encoded protein: CSVERGGTEAFF.

This clonotype showed up just a few times. The chain is built from TRBV4-1 and TRBJ2-2; 11 positions match TRBD1. Germline V CDR1 and CDR2: MGHRA, YSYEKL. Unmatched junction bases numbered 6, after V lost 0 bases and J lost 6 bases. The CDR3 covers 17 residues. CDR3 nucleotides: TGCGCCAGCAGCCAAGATACGGACAGGGGGCAATCCGGGGAGCTGTTTTTT. Its protein is CASSQDTDRGQSGELFF.

This clonotype showed up just a few times. The rearrangement uses TRBV15 and TRBJ2-7, with D tentatively TRBD1 (5 bases). This CDR3 is built from 14 residues. Trimming stripped 5 bases from V and 3 bases from J, with 14 bases between. Per germline, CDR1 LNHNV and CDR2 YYDKDF (reference sequence). CDR3 amino acids: CATSPTRASYEQYF. The CDR3 coding sequence is TGTGCCACCAGCCCCACCAGGGCAAGCTACGAGCAGTACTTC.

This clonotype was detected ten times or more. The chain uses TRBV5-1 and TRBJ2-7, with TRBD1 matching over 7 bases. This CDR3 is built from 15 residues. Germline trimming cut 1 base from V and 1 base from J; bases unmatched to any gene: 5. Germline V gene data show CDR1 as SGHRS and CDR2 as YFSETQ. CDR3 sequence reads: CASSLWAGGSYEQYF. CDR3 nucleotide sequence: TGCGCCAGCAGCTTGTGGGCAGGGGGATCCTACGAGCAGTACTTC.

At least ten counts were recorded for this clonotype. This chain links TRBV19 with TRBJ2-2, with TRBD1 identical over 7 bases. Germline V lookup: CDR1 LNHDA, CDR2 SQIVND (reference sequence). The ends lost 6 bases at V and 1 base at J; junction bases unmatched: 5. There are 15 residues in the CDR3. CDR3 sequence reads: CASRITGVNTGELFF. CDR3 coding DNA: TGTGCCAGTAGGATCACAGGGGTGAACACCGGGGAGCTGTTTTTT.

This sequence joins TRBV5-4 and TRBJ1-1; 8 bases match TRBD1. Per germline, CDR1 SGHNT and CDR2 YYREEE (reference sequence). V dropped 3 bases and J dropped 0; count of bases not matched to a gene: 7. The CDR3 extends over 16 amino acids. As DNA, the CDR3 is TGTGCCAGCAGCTCCCGACAGGGGCGAGTGAACACTGAAGCTTTCTTT. Protein product: CASSSRQGRVNTEAFF.

This clonotype was found many times. The chain couples TRBV5-6 to TRBJ2-7, with a weak D call TRBD2 (6 bases). This CDR3 contains 15 residues. Trimming took 0 bases from V and 6 from J, leaving 16 bases between them. Germline-derived CDR1 and CDR2 are SGHDT and YYEEEE. The chain's CDR3 is CASSLGVTSSGEQYF. The DNA for the CDR3 is TGTGCCAGCAGCTTGGGGGTGACTAGTTCGGGCGAGCAGTACTTC.

This clonotype was counted a few times. The rearrangement joins TRBV18 to TRBJ2-1; 14 nucleotides line up with TRBD2. The junction had 6 bases not matched to a gene; V was cut back by 5 bases and J by 9 bases. This CDR3 region has 15 residues. CDR1 is KGHSH and CDR2 is LQKENI in the germline V gene. CDR3 bases: TGTGCCAGCTCAGAGGGACTAGCGGGAGCAATTGAGCAGTTCTTC. The encoded protein is CASSEGLAGAIEQFF.